These T cell receptor beta chains were read from a single sample in a study of blood T cell repertoires in COVID-19. Data came from immunoSEQ multiplex PCR; TCRdb stores just in-frame clones and leaves some out. The sample carries 150,000 to 200,000 clones, 82% recorded once. The specimen sequenced was peripheral blood. Receptors were obtained from a woman of 80 years or more with active or convalescent COVID-19. The CDR3 runs from the conserved cysteine through the conserved F or W. Each record gives: V gene, clone size, J gene, D gene, CDR3 DNA, CDR3 protein. A D gene is named only where the DNA matches it firmly. Expanded clones get a size class; other rows say once, few or many, or leave the size out.

>TRBV19|.|TRBJ2-7|TRBD2
TGTGCCAGTAGTGGCGGACTAGCGTCCGAGCAGTACTTC
CASSGGLASEQYF
>TRBV29-1|.|TRBJ1-2|TRBD1
TGCAGCGTAGACGACAGGGGACTCAACTATGGCTACACCTTC
CSVDDRGLNYGYTF
>TRBV27|.|TRBJ2-3|TRBD1
TGTGCCAGCAGTTCGGGGACAGAAGGATCCACAGATACGCAGTATTTT
CASSSGTEGSTDTQYF
>TRBV11-2|.|TRBJ1-1|.
TGTGCCAGCAGCTTCACAGGGATGGTGAACACTGAAGCTTTCTTT
CASSFTGMVNTEAFF
>TRBV12-3/TRBV12-4|.|TRBJ1-1|.
TGTGCCAGCACCACGCGAGTGAACACTGAAGCTTTCTTT
CASTTRVNTEAFF
>TRBV5-1|.|TRBJ1-2|TRBD1
TGCGCCAGCAGCTTGGGTGGGACAGGAGACTATGGCTACACCTTC
CASSLGGTGDYGYTF
>TRBV2|.|TRBJ2-3|TRBD2
TGTGCCAGCAGCGTCGGGAGGGGCCACACAGATACGCAGTATTTT
CASSVGRGHTDTQYF
>TRBV10-3|.|TRBJ1-1|TRBD1
TGTGCCATCAGTGAAGGGGACAGGGCTACTGAAGCTTTCTTT
CAISEGDRATEAFF
>TRBV27|.|TRBJ2-7|TRBD2
TGTGCCAGCAGCAGAACCTTAGCGGGCGTCTCCTACGAGCAGTACTTC
CASSRTLAGVSYEQYF
>TRBV28|.|TRBJ1-5|.
TGTGCCAGCAGTTTCCTTGATTCTCTCACAGCTAGCAATCAGCCCCAGCATTTT
CASSFLDSLTASNQPQHF
>TRBV27|.|TRBJ2-6|.
TGTGCCAGCAGTAAGGGCAGGGCCCTCCACTCTGGGGCCAACGTCCTGACTTTC
CASSKGRALHSGANVLTF
>TRBV5-1|.|TRBJ2-1|.
TGCGCCAGCACCCCGTGGAGCGGGCTCAATGAGCAGTTCTTC
CASTPWSGLNEQFF
>TRBV2|.|TRBJ1-1|.
TGTGCCAGCTCGGCGTTAGGACTCCCGAACACTGAAGCTTTCTTT
CASSALGLPNTEAFF
>TRBV2|.|TRBJ1-5|.
TGTGCCAGCAGTCGGAATCAGCCCCAGCATTTT
CASSRNQPQHF
>TRBV25-1|few|TRBJ1-2|.
TGTGCCAGCAGTGATTTGAACCGGGAACGAGGTAACTATGGCTACACCTTC
CASSDLNRERGNYGYTF
>TRBV4-2|.|TRBJ2-7|TRBD2
TGTGCCAGCAGCCAATTCGCGGGGGGGGCGAGTGACGAGCAGTACTTC
CASSQFAGGASDEQYF
>TRBV28|few|TRBJ2-1|TRBD2
TGTGCCAGCAGGTTCACTAGCGGCTACAATGAGCAGTTCTTC
CASRFTSGYNEQFF
>TRBV5-6|.|TRBJ2-1|TRBD2
TGTGCCAGCAGCGATAGCGGGAGCGATGAGCAGTTCTTC
CASSDSGSDEQFF
>TRBV7-9|few|TRBJ2-7|.
TGTGCCAGCAGCTTAGGCCCCACAGGGTTCTACGAGCAGTACTTC
CASSLGPTGFYEQYF
>TRBV5-1|.|TRBJ2-5|TRBD2
TGCGCCAGCAGCCCGACCGGGACTAGATATCCAGAGACCCAGTACTTC
CASSPTGTRYPETQYF
>TRBV11-2|few|TRBJ1-2|TRBD1
TGTGCCAGCAGCCCTCGGGAGGGGGCGTACTATGGCTACACCTTC
CASSPREGAYYGYTF
>TRBV4-1|few|TRBJ1-3|TRBD1
TGCGCCAGCAGCCTGAAAGGACAGGGGAGCTCTGGAAACACCATATATTTT
CASSLKGQGSSGNTIYF
>TRBV5-4|.|TRBJ1-2|TRBD1
TGTGCCAGCAGCTTGCAGGCAGGGGGTGGCTATGGCTACACCTTC
CASSLQAGGGYGYTF
>TRBV19|.|TRBJ1-2|TRBD1
TGTGCCAGTAGTATAGTAGGGGGACAGGGGGGCTATGGCTACACCTTC
CASSIVGGQGGYGYTF